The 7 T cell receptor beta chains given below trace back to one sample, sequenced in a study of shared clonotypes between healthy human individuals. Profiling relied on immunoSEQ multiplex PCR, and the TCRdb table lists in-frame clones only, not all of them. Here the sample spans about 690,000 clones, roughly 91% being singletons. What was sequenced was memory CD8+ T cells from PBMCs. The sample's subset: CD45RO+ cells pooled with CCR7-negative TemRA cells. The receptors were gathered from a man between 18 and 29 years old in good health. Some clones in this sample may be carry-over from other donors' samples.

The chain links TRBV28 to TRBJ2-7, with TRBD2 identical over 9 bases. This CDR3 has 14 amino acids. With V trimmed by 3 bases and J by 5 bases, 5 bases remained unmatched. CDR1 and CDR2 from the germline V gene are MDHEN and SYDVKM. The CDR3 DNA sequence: TGTGCCAGCAGTTTTGTGGGACTAGCTCACGAGCAGTACTTC. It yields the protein CASSFVGLAHEQYF.

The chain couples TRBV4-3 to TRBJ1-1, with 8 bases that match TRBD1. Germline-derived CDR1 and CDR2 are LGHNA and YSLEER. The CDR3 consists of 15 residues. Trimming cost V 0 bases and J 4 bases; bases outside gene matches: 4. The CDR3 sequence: CASSQDRGLGTEAFF. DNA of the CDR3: TGCGCCAGCAGCCAAGACAGGGGGCTCGGCACTGAAGCTTTCTTT.

As DNA, the CDR3 is TGTGCCAGCAGTAACGGACTATACAATGAGCAGTTCTTC. This encodes CASSNGLYNEQFF. The chain uses TRBV27 and TRBJ2-1, with D perhaps matching TRBD2 (6 bases). The CDR3 extends over 13 amino acids. V lost 5 bases, J lost 4 bases, and 9 bases lay in between. Germline values: CDR1 MNHEY, CDR2 SMNVEV (reference sequence).

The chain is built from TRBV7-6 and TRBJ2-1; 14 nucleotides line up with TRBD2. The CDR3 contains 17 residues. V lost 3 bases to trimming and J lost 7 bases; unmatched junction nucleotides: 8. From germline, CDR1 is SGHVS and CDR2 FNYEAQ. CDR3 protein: CASSFGTSGSRANEQFF. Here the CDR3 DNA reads TGTGCCAGCAGCTTCGGGACTAGCGGGAGTAGGGCTAATGAGCAGTTCTTC.

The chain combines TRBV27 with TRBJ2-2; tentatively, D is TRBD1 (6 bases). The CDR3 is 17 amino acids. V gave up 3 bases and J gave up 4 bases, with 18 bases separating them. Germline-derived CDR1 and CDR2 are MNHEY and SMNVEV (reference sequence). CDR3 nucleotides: TGTGCCAGCAGTTTCGGCCCGCAGGGGCGTAGCACCGGGGAGCTGTTTTTT. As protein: CASSFGPQGRSTGELFF.

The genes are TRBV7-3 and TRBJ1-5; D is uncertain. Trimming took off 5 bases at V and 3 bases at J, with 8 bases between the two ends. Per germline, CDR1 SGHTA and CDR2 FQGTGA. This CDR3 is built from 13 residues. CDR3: CASSLGFNQPQHF. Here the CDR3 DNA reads TGTGCCAGCAGCCTTGGTTTCAATCAGCCCCAGCATTTT.

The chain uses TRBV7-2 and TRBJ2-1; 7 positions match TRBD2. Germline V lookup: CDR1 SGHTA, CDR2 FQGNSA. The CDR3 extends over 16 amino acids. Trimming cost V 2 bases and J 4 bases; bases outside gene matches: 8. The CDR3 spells CASSLTGGGLYNEQFF. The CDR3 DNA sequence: TGTGCCAGCAGCTTAACTGGGGGAGGGCTTTACAATGAGCAGTTCTTC.